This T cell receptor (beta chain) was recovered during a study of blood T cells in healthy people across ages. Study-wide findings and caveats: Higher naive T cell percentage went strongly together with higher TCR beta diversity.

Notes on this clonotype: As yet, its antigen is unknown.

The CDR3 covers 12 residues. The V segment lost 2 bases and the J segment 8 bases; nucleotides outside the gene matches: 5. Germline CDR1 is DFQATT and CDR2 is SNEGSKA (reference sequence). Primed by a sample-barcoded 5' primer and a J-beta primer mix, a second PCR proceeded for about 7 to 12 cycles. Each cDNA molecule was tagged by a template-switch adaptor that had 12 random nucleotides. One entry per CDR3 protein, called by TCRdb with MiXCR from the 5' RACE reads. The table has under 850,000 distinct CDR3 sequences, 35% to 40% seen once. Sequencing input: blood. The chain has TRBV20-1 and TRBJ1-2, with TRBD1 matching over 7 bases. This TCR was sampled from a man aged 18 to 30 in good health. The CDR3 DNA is TGCAGTGCTAGACGACCAGGGGGAGGCTACACCTTC. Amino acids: CSARRPGGGYTF.